These 32 T cell receptor beta chains were all obtained from the same sample, sequenced in a study of human T cells and chemical hapten exposure. The template was total RNA from unfractionated whole blood. TCRdb analysed the 5' RACE reads with MiXCR anew, one entry per CDR3 protein. The table lists under 150,000 distinct CDR3 sequences, around a fifth of them singletons. These receptors were obtained from a human donor in good health.

This rearrangement joins TRBV7-2 to TRBJ1-2; TRBD1 aligns across 8 bases. After removal of 1 base from V and 8 bases from J, the junction contained 9 bases not matched to a gene. The CDR3 loop spans 15 amino acids. Germline loops: CDR1 SGHTA, CDR2 FQGNSA. In nucleotides, the CDR3 is TGTGCCAGCAGCTTAGGCCCAGGGGGCGCGGAAGGCTACACCTTC. The encoded protein is CASSLGPGGAEGYTF.

The chain is built from TRBV24-1 and TRBJ2-5, with D unresolved. The germline gives CDR1 KGHDR, CDR2 SFDVKD. There are 16 residues in the CDR3. V was shortened by 0 bases and J by 2 bases, with 12 bases between the two germline ends. Here the CDR3 reads CATSDLPAAAQETQYF. In DNA form, the CDR3 reads TGTGCCACCAGTGATTTGCCGGCCGCGGCACAAGAGACCCAGTACTTC.

The chain is built from TRBV20-1 and TRBJ2-4; either TRBD1 or TRBD2 may supply D (6 bases each). Germline-derived CDR1 and CDR2 are DFQATT and SNEGSKA (reference sequence). This CDR3 has 15 amino acids. Trimming took off 5 bases at V and 10 bases at J, with 24 bases between the two ends. CDR3 residues: CSAVAGRGAREIQYF. The CDR3 DNA follows: TGCAGTGCTGTGGCTGGTAGGGGGGCAAGGGAGATTCAGTACTTC.

This clonotype turned up a few times. The chain recombines TRBV5-1 with TRBJ1-1, with TRBD1 matching over 7 bases. CDR1 is SGHRS and CDR2 is YFSETQ in the germline V gene. With 4 bases clipped from V and 5 bases from J, the junction kept 8 bases outside the gene matches. CDR3 length: 14 amino acids. CDR3 nucleotide sequence: TGCGCCAGCAGCCCTGACAGGGTTATGACTGAAGCTTTCTTT. Amino acid sequence: CASSPDRVMTEAFF.

The J gene is TRBJ2-2, the V gene TRBV6-5; no reliable D call. In germline, CDR1 is MNHEY, CDR2 SVGAGI. The CDR3 sequence is 15 residues long. V was shortened by 2 bases and J by 1 base, with 8 bases between the two germline ends. CDR3 sequence reads: CASSYVTGNTGELFF. CDR3 DNA: TGTGCCAGCAGTTACGTGACGGGGAACACCGGGGAGCTGTTTTTT.

Only a few counts were recorded for this clonotype. The J gene is TRBJ2-7, the V gene TRBV20-1, with no clear D. Germline CDR1 reads DFQATT; CDR2 reads SNEGSKA (reference sequence). Trimming pared 0 bases from V and 2 bases from J, leaving 11 bases between. The CDR3 is 14 residues long. The CDR3 DNA reads as TGCAGTGCTAGAGATCGGCTATCCGCCTACGAGCAGTACTTC. Translating it yields CSARDRLSAYEQYF.

This chain connects TRBV28 to TRBJ2-3; 9 bases line up with TRBD1. Per germline, CDR1 MDHEN and CDR2 SYDVKM. This CDR3 is 17 amino acids long. Trimming removed 3 bases from V and 4 bases from J; junction bases left unmatched: 11. The CDR3 nucleotides are TGTGCCAGCAGTTTTAGGAGGGGGACAGGGAACCCAGATACGCAGTATTTT. Encoded protein: CASSFRRGTGNPDTQYF.

This rearrangement joins TRBV5-1 to TRBJ1-4; 7 bases are a match to TRBD1. From germline, CDR1 is SGHRS and CDR2 YFSETQ. The CDR3 is made up of 15 amino acids. V was pared by 2 bases and J by 5 bases, with 6 bases of the junction left unmatched. DNA of the CDR3: TGCGCCAGCAGCTTCGGCTCAGGGGGGAATGAAAAACTGTTTTTT. The encoded protein is CASSFGSGGNEKLFF.

The J gene is TRBJ2-6, the V gene TRBV11-2, with TRBD2 as a possible D gene (6 bases). Per the germline V gene, CDR1 is SGHAT and CDR2 is FQNNGV. Trimming cost V 5 bases and J 0 bases, with 11 bases left between them. The CDR3 spans 16 residues. CDR3 sequence: CASSRPGGSGANVLTF. DNA for the CDR3: TGTGCCAGCAGCCGCCCCGGGGGCTCTGGGGCCAACGTCCTGACTTTC.

V and J are TRBV5-5 and TRBJ1-5, with TRBD1 identical over 9 bases. The CDR3 has 18 amino acids. V trimming: 1 base; J trimming: 0 bases; junction bases outside the gene matches: 8. CDR1 and CDR2 (germline): SGHKS, YYEKEE (reference sequence). DNA for the CDR3: TGTGCCAGCAGCTTGACCGGACAGGGGCTCGGTAGCAATCAGCCCCAGCATTTT. Amino acid sequence: CASSLTGQGLGSNQPQHF.

This clonotype has more than one count but fewer than ten. This rearrangement joins TRBV7-6 to TRBJ2-3; 7 nucleotides align to TRBD2. Trimming took 1 base from V and 2 from J; bases not matched to a gene: 6. In germline, CDR1 is SGHVS, CDR2 FNYEAQ. This CDR3 has 16 amino acids. This chain's CDR3 is CASSLVASGNTDTQYF. Here the CDR3 DNA reads TGTGCCAGCAGCTTAGTCGCTAGCGGAAACACAGATACGCAGTATTTT.

This chain connects TRBV4-1 to TRBJ1-1, with D unresolved. The length of the CDR3 is 11 residues. The germline V and J ends were trimmed by 9 bases and 1 base, with 6 bases remaining between them. Germline CDR1 and CDR2: MGHRA and YSYEKL. This CDR3 reads CASQRNTEAFF. For the CDR3, the DNA is TGCGCCAGTCAGCGGAACACTGAAGCTTTCTTT.

This clonotype was observed a few times. The V and J genes are TRBV18 and TRBJ1-2; the D is unclear. Trimming cost V 6 bases and J 1 base, with 15 bases left between them. The CDR3 loop spans 15 amino acids. The germline V gene encodes CDR1 KGHSH and CDR2 LQKENI. The CDR3 region has the DNA TGTGCCAGCTCTAACCTGGAGGGTCTTAACTATGGCTACACCTTC. Protein sequence: CASSNLEGLNYGYTF.

J is TRBJ2-3 and V is TRBV11-2, with TRBD1 as a possible D gene (5 bases). V gave up 2 bases and J gave up 5 bases, with 8 bases separating them. The CDR3 sequence is 13 residues long. The germline gives CDR1 SGHAT, CDR2 FQNNGV. CDR3 bases: TGTGCCAGCAGCTTATCAGGGCAAGATACGCAGTATTTT. Translated: CASSLSGQDTQYF.

This chain links TRBV28 with TRBJ2-7; 9 bases fit TRBD1. The CDR3 covers 14 residues. Germline lookup yields CDR1 MDHEN and CDR2 SYDVKM. V lost 3 bases and J lost 3; bases outside the gene matches: 3. The CDR3 coding sequence is TGTGCCAGCAGTTTCCCGGACAGGGGCTACGAGCAGTACTTC. As protein: CASSFPDRGYEQYF.

The V call is TRBV4-2, the J call TRBJ2-2; D call uncertain. V lost 5 bases and J 6 bases, leaving 7 bases between the germline ends. The CDR3 loop spans 12 amino acids. The germline gives CDR1 LGHNA, CDR2 YNFKEQ. As DNA, the CDR3 is TGTGCCAGCAGCAAAGCCCCCGGGGAGCTGTTTTTT. It codes for CASSKAPGELFF.

This sequence joins TRBV28 and TRBJ2-7; D gene uncertain. CDR1 and CDR2 from the germline V gene are MDHEN and SYDVKM. The CDR3 loop spans 12 amino acids. V dropped 6 bases and J dropped 2 bases, with 8 bases sitting between them. The CDR3 sequence: CASSPRAYEQYF. The CDR3 DNA reads as TGTGCCAGCAGCCCTAGAGCCTACGAGCAGTACTTC. Combining the CDR3 with reference TRBV28 and TRBJ2-7 gives the whole variable domain DVKVTQSSRYLVKRTGEKVFLECVQDMDHENMFWYRQDPGLGLRLIYFSYDVKMKEKGDIPEGYSVSREKKERFSLILESASTNQTSMYLCASSPRAYEQYFGPGTRLTVT.

This clonotype is a singleton in its sample. The V call is TRBV11-2, the J call TRBJ1-2; tentative D call: TRBD1 (6 bases). The CDR3 is 13 amino acids. Germline CDR1 is SGHAT and CDR2 is FQNNGV. Trimming stripped 4 bases from V and 4 bases from J, with 10 bases between. CDR3: CASSSQGSYGYTF. CDR3 coding DNA: TGTGCCAGCAGCTCTCAGGGGAGCTATGGCTACACCTTC.

This sequence joins TRBV28 and TRBJ2-5; no clear D. Germline CDR1 reads MDHEN; CDR2 reads SYDVKM. V lost 4 bases and J 4 bases, leaving 4 bases between the germline ends. CDR3 length equals 11 residues. The CDR3 coding sequence is TGTGCCAGCAGTTCCATAGAGACCCAGTACTTC. Translation gives CASSSIETQYF.

CDR3 residues: CASSPLDKYSPLHF. The DNA for the CDR3 is TGTGCCAGCTCACCACTTGACAAGTATTCACCCCTCCACTTT. V is TRBV18 and J is TRBJ1-6; no reliable D call. Trimming took off 1 base at V and 8 bases at J, with 9 bases between the two ends. The CDR3 has 14 amino acids. Germline V gene data show CDR1 as KGHSH and CDR2 as LQKENI.

The chain is built from TRBV12-3 or TRBV12-4 and TRBJ1-6, with 10 bases that match TRBD1. The trim removed 6 bases at V and 12 bases at J, leaving 2 bases unmatched. This CDR3 is 12 amino acids long. The CDR3 sequence: CASRGTGEPLHF. The CDR3 DNA sequence: TGTGCCAGCAGGGGGACAGGGGAACCCCTCCACTTT.

The chain joins TRBV5-1 to TRBJ1-1, with 8 bases matching TRBD1. Trimming removed 0 bases from V and 6 bases from J; junction bases left unmatched: 4. Per the germline V gene, CDR1 is SGHRS and CDR2 is YFSETQ. This CDR3 region has 14 residues. This CDR3 is CASSLALDRAEAFF. The DNA of the CDR3 is TGCGCCAGCAGCTTGGCCCTGGACAGGGCTGAAGCTTTCTTT.

V gene TRBV19 combines with J gene TRBJ1-1; 7 positions agree with TRBD1. Germline loops: CDR1 LNHDA, CDR2 SQIVND (reference sequence). The CDR3 is 14 amino acids. After removal of 8 bases from V and 0 bases from J, the junction contained 6 bases not matched to a gene. CDR3 protein: CASLKGALNTEAFF. DNA for the CDR3: TGTGCCAGTCTGAAGGGGGCACTGAACACTGAAGCTTTCTTT. The whole variable domain, filled in from reference TRBV19 and TRBJ1-1, reads DGGITQSPKYLFRKEGQNVTLSCEQNLNHDAMYWYRQDPGQGLRLIYYSQIVNDFQKGDIAEGYSVSREKKESFPLTVTSAQKNPTAFYLCASLKGALNTEAFFGQGTRLTVV.

The chain employs TRBV28 and TRBJ1-1; 8 bases agree with TRBD1. Germline-derived CDR1 and CDR2 are MDHEN and SYDVKM. The CDR3 sequence is 17 residues long. The junction had 12 bases not matched to a gene; V was cut back by 2 bases and J by 4 bases. CDR3 amino acids: CASSLPGTRQGSTEAFF. Written as DNA, the CDR3 is TGTGCCAGCAGTTTACCCGGCACCCGACAGGGGAGCACTGAAGCTTTCTTT.

This clonotype was seen only a few times. The V call is TRBV7-2, the J call TRBJ2-1; a possible D gene is TRBD2 (6 bases). The CDR3 loop spans 16 amino acids. The ends were cut back, 5 bases at V and 2 bases at J, with 16 bases in the middle. Per germline, CDR1 SGHTA and CDR2 FQGNSA. CDR3 sequence: CASSRGTHEAYNEQFF. The CDR3 coding sequence is TGTGCCAGCAGCCGGGGGACTCATGAAGCCTACAATGAGCAGTTCTTC.

The chain links TRBV28 to TRBJ1-5; 8 bases are a match to TRBD1. The J segment lost 5 bases and the V segment lost 5 bases, leaving 8 bases of the junction unmatched. In germline, CDR1 is MDHEN, CDR2 SYDVKM. The CDR3 is 15 residues long. CDR3 region: CASSTTGAPYQPQHF. DNA of the CDR3: TGTGCCAGCAGTACGACAGGGGCCCCCTATCAGCCCCAGCATTTT.

The rearrangement links TRBV9 to TRBJ2-3; D is unresolved. The V gene's germline CDR1 is SGDLS and CDR2 YYNGEE. The CDR3 is made up of 13 amino acids. The ends were cut back, 4 bases at V and 3 bases at J, with 9 bases in the middle. Here the CDR3 DNA reads TGTGCCAGCAGCCCTAGGAGAACAGATACGCAGTATTTT. Encoded protein: CASSPRRTDTQYF.

This clonotype was seen a few times. The chain couples TRBV18 to TRBJ1-3; no definite D call. CDR1 and CDR2 from the germline V gene are KGHSH and LQKENI. The V gene lost 5 bases and the J gene lost 0 bases, with 8 bases spanning the gap. The CDR3 contains 14 residues. The CDR3 coding sequence is TGTGCCAGCTCAACGGAAATCTCTGGAAACACCATATATTTT. Protein sequence: CASSTEISGNTIYF. Together with reference TRBV18 and TRBJ1-3, the CDR3 gives the full variable domain: NAGVMQNPRHLVRRRGQEARLRCSPMKGHSHVYWYRQLPEEGLKFMVYLQKENIIDESGMPKERFSAEFPKEGPSILRIQQVVRGDSAAYFCASSTEISGNTIYFGEGSWLTVV.

This clonotype has only a few counts. The chain carries TRBV28 and TRBJ2-7, with D possibly being TRBD1 or TRBD2 (5 bases each). CDR3 length: 12 amino acids. CDR1 and CDR2 from the germline V gene are MDHEN and SYDVKM. Between the trimmed V and J ends, which lost 4 bases and 12 bases, there was a span of 16 bases. CDR3 sequence reads: CASSSGAPEGYF. CDR3 nucleotides: TGTGCCAGCAGTTCCGGGGCCCCCGAGGGGTACTTC.

The V and J genes are TRBV29-1 and TRBJ2-5; no clear D. Germline V gene lookup returns CDR1 SQVTM and CDR2 ANQGSEA. Deletions cut 3 bases from V and 2 bases from J, with 10 bases between. CDR3 size: 13 residues. CDR3 in amino acids: CSVDSQRQETQYF. Written as DNA, the CDR3 is TGCAGCGTTGATTCCCAGCGACAAGAGACCCAGTACTTC.

This clonotype has only a few counts. This rearrangement joins TRBV30 to TRBJ2-3; no clear D. CDR1 is GTSNPN and CDR2 is SVGIG in the germline V gene (reference sequence). The CDR3 runs 12 residues. Trimming pared 2 bases from V and 4 bases from J, leaving 7 bases between. The CDR3 region is CAWSLGADTQYF. The DNA of the CDR3 is TGTGCCTGGAGTTTAGGAGCAGATACGCAGTATTTT. Based on the CDR3 plus reference TRBV30 and TRBJ2-3, the full variable domain is SQTIHQWPATLVQPVGSPLSLECTVEGTSNPNLYWYRQAAGRGLQLLFYSVGIGQISSEVPQNLSASRPQDRQFILSSKKLLLSDSGFYLCAWSLGADTQYFGPGTRLTVL.

The chain joins TRBV20-1 to TRBJ2-6; D is perhaps TRBD1 (5 bases). The CDR3 is 17 amino acids. Germline loops: CDR1 DFQATT, CDR2 SNEGSKA (reference sequence). V shed 3 bases and J shed 0 bases, with 15 bases lying between them. The CDR3 DNA reads as TGCAGTGCTAGTGGGGCAGGGTCGAGCTCTGGGGCCAACGTCCTGACTTTC. It specifies CSASGAGSSSGANVLTF.